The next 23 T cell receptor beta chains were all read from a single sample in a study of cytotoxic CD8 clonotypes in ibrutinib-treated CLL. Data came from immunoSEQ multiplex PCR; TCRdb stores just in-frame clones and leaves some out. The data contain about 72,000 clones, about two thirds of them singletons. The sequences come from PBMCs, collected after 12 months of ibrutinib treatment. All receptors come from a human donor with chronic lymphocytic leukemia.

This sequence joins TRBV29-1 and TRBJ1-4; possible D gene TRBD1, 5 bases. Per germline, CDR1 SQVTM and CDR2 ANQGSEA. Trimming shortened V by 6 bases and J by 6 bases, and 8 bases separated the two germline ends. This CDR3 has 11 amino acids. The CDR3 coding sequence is TGCAGCGTAGGGACGGATGAAAAACTGTTTTTT. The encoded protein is CSVGTDEKLFF.

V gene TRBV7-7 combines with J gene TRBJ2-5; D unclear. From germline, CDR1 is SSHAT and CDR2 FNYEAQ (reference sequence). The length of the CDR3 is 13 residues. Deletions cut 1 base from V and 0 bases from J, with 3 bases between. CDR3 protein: CASSLGDQETQYF. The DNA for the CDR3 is TGTGCCAGCAGCTTAGGGGACCAAGAGACCCAGTACTTC.

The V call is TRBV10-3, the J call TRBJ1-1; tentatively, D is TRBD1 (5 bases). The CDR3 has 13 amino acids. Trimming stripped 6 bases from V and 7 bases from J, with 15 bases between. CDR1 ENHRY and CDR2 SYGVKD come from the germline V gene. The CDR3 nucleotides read TGTGCCATCAGACCGACAGACGAACATGAAGCTTTCTTT. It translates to CAIRPTDEHEAFF.

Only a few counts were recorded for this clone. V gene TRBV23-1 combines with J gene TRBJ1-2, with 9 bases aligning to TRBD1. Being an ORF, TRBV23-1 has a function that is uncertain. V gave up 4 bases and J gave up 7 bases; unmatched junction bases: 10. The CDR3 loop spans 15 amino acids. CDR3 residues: CASSPRDRDGCGYTF. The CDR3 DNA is TGCGCCAGCAGTCCACGGGACAGGGATGGGTGTGGCTACACCTTC.

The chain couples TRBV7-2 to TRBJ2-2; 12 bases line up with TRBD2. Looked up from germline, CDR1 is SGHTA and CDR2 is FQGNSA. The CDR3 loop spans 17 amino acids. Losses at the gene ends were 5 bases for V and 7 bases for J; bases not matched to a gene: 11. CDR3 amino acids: CASSLLPTSGGGGELFF. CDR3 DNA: TGTGCCAGCAGCCTCCTACCGACTAGCGGGGGCGGCGGGGAGCTGTTTTTT.

The CDR3 bases are TGTGCCAGCAGCCTAGGGCCTGAGCAGTTCTTC. As protein: CASSLGPEQFF. The chain employs TRBV5-4 and TRBJ2-1, with D uncertain. This CDR3 region has 11 residues. CDR1 is SGHNT and CDR2 is YYREEE in the germline V gene (reference sequence). Trimming pared 4 bases from V and 9 bases from J, leaving 8 bases between. The variable domain in full, completed from reference TRBV5-4 and TRBJ2-1, reads ETGVTQSPTHLIKTRGQQVTLRCSSQSGHNTVSWYQQALGQGPQFIFQYYREEENGRGNFPPRFSGLQFPNYSSELNVNALELDDSALYLCASSLGPEQFFGPGTRLTVL.

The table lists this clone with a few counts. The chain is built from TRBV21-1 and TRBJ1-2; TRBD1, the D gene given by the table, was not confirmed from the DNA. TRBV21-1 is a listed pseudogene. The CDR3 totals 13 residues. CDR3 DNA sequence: TGTGCCAGCAGCATTTACCAGGTTTTGGGCTACACCTTC. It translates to CASSIYQVLGYTF.

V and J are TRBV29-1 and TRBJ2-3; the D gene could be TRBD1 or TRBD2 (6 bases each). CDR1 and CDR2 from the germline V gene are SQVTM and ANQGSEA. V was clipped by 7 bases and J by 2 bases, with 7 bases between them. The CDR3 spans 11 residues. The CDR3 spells CSAGATDTQYF. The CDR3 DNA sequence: TGCAGCGCGGGGGCCACAGATACGCAGTATTTT.

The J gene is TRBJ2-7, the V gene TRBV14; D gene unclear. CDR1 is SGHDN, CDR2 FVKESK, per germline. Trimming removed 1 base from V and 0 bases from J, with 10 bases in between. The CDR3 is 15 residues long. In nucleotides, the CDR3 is TGTGCCAGCAGCCAAGGGCGCCTAAGCTCCTACGAGCAGTACTTC. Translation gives CASSQGRLSSYEQYF.

The CDR3 is CASSLVWGTGELFF. The CDR3 bases are TGTGCCAGCAGTTTAGTTTGGGGAACCGGGGAGCTGTTTTTT. This chain connects TRBV27 to TRBJ2-2; no reliable D call. Germline CDR1 MNHEY, CDR2 SMNVEV (reference sequence). The CDR3 consists of 14 residues. Between the trimmed V and J ends, which lost 2 bases and 5 bases, there was a span of 9 bases.

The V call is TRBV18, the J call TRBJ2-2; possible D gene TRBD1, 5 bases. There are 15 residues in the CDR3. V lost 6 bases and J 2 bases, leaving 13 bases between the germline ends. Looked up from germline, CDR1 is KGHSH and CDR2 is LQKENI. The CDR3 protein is CASSRYGQNTGELFF. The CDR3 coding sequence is TGTGCCAGCTCCCGTTATGGACAAAACACCGGGGAGCTGTTTTTT.

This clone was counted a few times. This CDR3 is CASSYSRTGVQETQYF. The CDR3 nucleotides are TGTGCCAGCAGTTACTCGAGGACAGGGGTCCAAGAGACCCAGTACTTC. This chain connects TRBV6-6 to TRBJ2-5, with 9 nucleotides matching TRBD1. The CDR3 has 16 residues. The V segment lost 0 bases and the J segment 1 base; nucleotides outside the gene matches: 3. CDR1 MNHNY and CDR2 SVGAGI come from the germline V gene (reference sequence).

The CDR3 spells CASSPNLGEQNGYTF. Written as DNA, the CDR3 is TGTGCCAGCAGCCCTAATTTGGGGGAGCAAAACGGCTACACCTTC. The rearrangement links TRBV7-2 to TRBJ1-2, with D possibly TRBD1 on 5 matching bases. CDR3 length: 15 amino acids. CDR1 is SGHTA, CDR2 FQGNSA, per germline. V dropped 5 bases and J dropped 8 bases, with 21 bases sitting between them.

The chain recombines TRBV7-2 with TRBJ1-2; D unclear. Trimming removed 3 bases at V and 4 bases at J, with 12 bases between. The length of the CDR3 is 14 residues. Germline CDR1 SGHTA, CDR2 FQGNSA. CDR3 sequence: CASSFPYRPYGYTF. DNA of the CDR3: TGTGCCAGCAGCTTTCCGTACAGACCCTATGGCTACACCTTC.

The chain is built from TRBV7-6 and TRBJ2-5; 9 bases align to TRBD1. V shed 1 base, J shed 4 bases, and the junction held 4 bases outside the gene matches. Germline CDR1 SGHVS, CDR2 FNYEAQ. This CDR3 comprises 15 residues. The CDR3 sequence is CASSLGTGELETQYF. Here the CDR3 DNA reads TGTGCCAGCAGCTTAGGGACAGGGGAATTAGAGACCCAGTACTTC.

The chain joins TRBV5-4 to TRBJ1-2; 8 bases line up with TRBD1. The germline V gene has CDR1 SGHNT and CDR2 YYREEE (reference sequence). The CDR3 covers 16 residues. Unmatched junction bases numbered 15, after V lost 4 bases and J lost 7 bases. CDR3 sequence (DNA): TGTGCCAGCAGCGCCGGCTCAGGGGGCTCTCGGGCTGGCTACACCTTC. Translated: CASSAGSGGSRAGYTF.

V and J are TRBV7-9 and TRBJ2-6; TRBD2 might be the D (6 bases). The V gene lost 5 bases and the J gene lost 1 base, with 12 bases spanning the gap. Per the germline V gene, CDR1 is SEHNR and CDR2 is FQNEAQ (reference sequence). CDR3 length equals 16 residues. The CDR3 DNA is TGTGCCAGCAGCGCGGCAGGGAGGTCTGGGGCCAACGTCCTGACTTTC. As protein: CASSAAGRSGANVLTF.

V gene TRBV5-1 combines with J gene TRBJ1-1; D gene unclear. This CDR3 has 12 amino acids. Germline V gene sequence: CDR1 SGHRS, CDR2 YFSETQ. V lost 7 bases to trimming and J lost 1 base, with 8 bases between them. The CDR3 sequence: CASREQNTEAFF. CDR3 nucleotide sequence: TGCGCCAGCCGAGAACAGAACACTGAAGCTTTCTTT.

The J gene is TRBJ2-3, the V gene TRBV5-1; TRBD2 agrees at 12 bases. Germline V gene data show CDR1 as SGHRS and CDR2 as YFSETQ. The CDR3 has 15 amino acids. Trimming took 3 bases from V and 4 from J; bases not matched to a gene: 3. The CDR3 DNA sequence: TGCGCCAGCAGCTCACTAGCGGGGGGATCAGATACGCAGTATTTT. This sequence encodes CASSSLAGGSDTQYF.

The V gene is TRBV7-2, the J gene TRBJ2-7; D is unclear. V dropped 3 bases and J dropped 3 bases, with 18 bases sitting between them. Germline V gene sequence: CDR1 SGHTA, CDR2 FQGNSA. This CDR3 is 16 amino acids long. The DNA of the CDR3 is TGTGCCAGCAGCTTTGCGGCCGGCGGCGGATACTACGAGCAGTACTTC. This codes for CASSFAAGGGYYEQYF.

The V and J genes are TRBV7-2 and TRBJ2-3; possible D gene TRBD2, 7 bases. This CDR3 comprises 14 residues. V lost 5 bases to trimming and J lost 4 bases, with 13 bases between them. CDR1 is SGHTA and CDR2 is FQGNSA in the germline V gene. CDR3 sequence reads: CASSPPGGPDTQYF. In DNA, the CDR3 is TGTGCCAGCAGCCCGCCGGGGGGCCCAGATACGCAGTATTTT.

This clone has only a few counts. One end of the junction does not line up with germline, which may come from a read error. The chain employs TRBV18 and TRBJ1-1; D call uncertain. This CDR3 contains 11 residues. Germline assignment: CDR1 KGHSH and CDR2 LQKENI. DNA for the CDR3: TGTGCCAGCTCACCAAGGACCGGTTGGAGATTT. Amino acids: CASSPRTGWRF.

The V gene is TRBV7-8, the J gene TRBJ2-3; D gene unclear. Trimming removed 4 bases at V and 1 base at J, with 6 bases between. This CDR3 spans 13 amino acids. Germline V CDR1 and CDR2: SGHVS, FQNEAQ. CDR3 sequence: CASSSLRTDTQYF. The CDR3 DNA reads TGTGCCAGCAGCTCCCTACGCACAGATACGCAGTATTTT.